The next 25 T cell receptor beta chains were all read from a single sample in a study of blood T cell repertoires in COVID-19. Assay: immunoSEQ multiplex PCR; the TCRdb copy retains only in-frame clones and omits some. The sample has 470,000 or so clones, approximately 90% seen once. Sequencing was carried out using peripheral blood. Receptors were obtained from a woman between 25 and 40 years old with acute or convalescent COVID-19.

For this clone: Other DNA variants within this sample encode the same CDR3. The chain couples TRBV27 to TRBJ1-2; tentatively, D is TRBD1 (5 bases). This CDR3 has 13 amino acids. V was clipped by 3 bases and J by 2 bases, with 7 bases between them. CDR1 is MNHEY and CDR2 is SMNVEV in the germline V gene (reference sequence). The CDR3 DNA reads TGTGCCAGCAGTTTTGGGGGGAACTATGGCTACACCTTC. This encodes CASSFGGNYGYTF.

This rearrangement joins TRBV3-1 (or the pseudogene TRBV3-2) to TRBJ2-5, with TRBD1 matching over 9 bases. CDR1 is LGHDT, CDR2 YNNKEL, per germline (reference sequence). The J segment lost 5 bases and the V segment lost 2 bases, leaving 6 bases of the junction unmatched. This CDR3 is 15 amino acids long. The CDR3 is CASSQTGQGRETQYF. CDR3 nucleotides: TGTGCCAGCAGCCAAACGGGACAGGGAAGGGAGACCCAGTACTTC.

J is TRBJ1-6 and V is TRBV30; perhaps TRBD1 as D (5 bases). CDR1 and CDR2 (germline): GTSNPN, SVGIG (reference sequence). V was clipped by 1 base and J by 4 bases, with 14 bases between them. CDR3 length: 16 amino acids. The CDR3 sequence: CAWSGGRVFYNSPLHF. In DNA form, the CDR3 reads TGTGCCTGGAGTGGAGGCAGGGTATTTTATAATTCACCCCTCCACTTT.

In this sample, this clone turned up a few times. The rearrangement joins TRBV7-9 to TRBJ2-2; maybe TRBD2 (5 bases). Germline-derived CDR1 and CDR2 are SEHNR and FQNEAQ (reference sequence). V dropped 10 bases and J dropped 5 bases, with 14 bases sitting between them. The CDR3 has 13 amino acids. CDR3 residues: CATTTGETGELFF. In nucleotides, the CDR3 is TGTGCCACCACGACCGGGGAAACCGGGGAGCTGTTTTTT.

This CDR3 is CASSAGAVSNQPQHF. The DNA of the CDR3 is TGTGCCAGCAGTGCAGGGGCCGTGAGCAATCAGCCCCAGCATTTT. The chain links TRBV2 to TRBJ1-5; a weak D match, TRBD1 (6 bases). Germline values: CDR1 SNHLY, CDR2 FYNNEI. V was shortened by 4 bases and J by 1 base, with 11 bases between the two germline ends. CDR3 length: 15 residues.

The chain has TRBV6-5 and TRBJ2-1, with TRBD1 as a possible D gene (6 bases). Germline V lookup: CDR1 MNHEY, CDR2 SVGAGI. V shed 5 bases and J shed 1 base, with 12 bases lying between them. CDR3 length equals 15 residues. The CDR3 DNA reads TGTGCCAGCAGTCTTTTAACAGGGTCCTACAATGAGCAGTTCTTC. Residues: CASSLLTGSYNEQFF.

The genes are TRBV28 and TRBJ1-4, with 7 nucleotides matching TRBD1. This CDR3 has 15 amino acids. Per germline, CDR1 MDHEN and CDR2 SYDVKM. V dropped 5 bases and J dropped 5; count of bases not matched to a gene: 8. CDR3 region: CASSTGTVGNEKLFF. The CDR3 region has the DNA TGTGCCAGCAGTACCGGGACAGTTGGGAATGAAAAACTGTTTTTT.

The chain is built from TRBV5-1 and TRBJ2-7; no reliable D call. This CDR3 comprises 13 residues. Germline CDR1 SGHRS, CDR2 YFSETQ. Trimming removed 0 bases at V and 4 bases at J, with 8 bases between. The CDR3 spells CASSLGRKYEQYF. The CDR3, as DNA: TGCGCCAGCAGCTTGGGGCGGAAATACGAGCAGTACTTC.

The rearrangement joins TRBV19 to TRBJ1-3; D might be TRBD1 (5 bases). There are 13 residues in the CDR3. CDR1 is LNHDA and CDR2 is SQIVND in the germline V gene (reference sequence). Trimming removed 10 bases at V and 3 bases at J, with 13 bases between. Here the CDR3 reads CATLTARGNTIYF. CDR3 DNA: TGTGCCACCCTGACAGCGCGTGGAAACACCATATATTTT.

This rearrangement joins TRBV19 to TRBJ2-7; perhaps TRBD1 as D (7 bases). CDR1 and CDR2 (germline): LNHDA, SQIVND (reference sequence). The CDR3 is 14 amino acids. V gave up 2 bases and J gave up 9 bases, with 17 bases separating them. This chain's CDR3 is CASSIPGGDSRQYF. DNA for the CDR3: TGTGCCAGTAGTATACCCGGAGGGGACAGTCGGCAGTACTTC.

The chain employs TRBV2 and TRBJ1-5, with a weak D call TRBD1 (6 bases). Germline CDR1 and CDR2: SNHLY and FYNNEI. Trimming pared 5 bases from V and 5 bases from J, leaving 16 bases between. This CDR3 is built from 15 residues. The CDR3 DNA follows: TGTGCCAGCAGTACCTCGGGCCAGGGGTATCAGCCCCAGCATTTT. This sequence encodes CASSTSGQGYQPQHF.

The CDR3 loop is CASRTTGNTEAFF. CDR3 bases: TGTGCCAGCAGGACGACAGGGAACACTGAAGCTTTCTTT. This chain joins TRBV6-5 and TRBJ1-1, with a possible D match to TRBD1 (6 bases). The ends were cut back, 6 bases at V and 1 base at J, with 9 bases in the middle. The CDR3 sequence is 13 residues long. The V gene's germline CDR1 is MNHEY and CDR2 SVGAGI.

This clone has more than one count but fewer than ten. The chain uses TRBV13 and TRBJ1-1; D gene unclear. The CDR3 extends over 14 amino acids. Trimming took 0 bases from V and 1 from J, leaving 6 bases between them. Germline-derived CDR1 and CDR2 are PRHDT and FYEKMQ (reference sequence). In DNA form, the CDR3 reads TGTGCCAGCAGCTTAGGCCTCAGGAACACTGAAGCTTTCTTT. It is translated as CASSLGLRNTEAFF. Drawing the rest from reference TRBV13 and TRBJ1-1, the complete variable domain is AAGVIQSPRHLIKEKRETATLKCYPIPRHDTVYWYQQGPGQDPQFLISFYEKMQSDKGSIPDRFSAQQFSDYHSELNMSSLELGDSALYFCASSLGLRNTEAFFGQGTRLTVV.

This chain joins TRBV7-9 and TRBJ2-3, with a weak D call TRBD1 (6 bases). CDR1 is SEHNR, CDR2 FQNEAQ, per germline (reference sequence). V was shortened by 5 bases and J by 4 bases, with 7 bases between the two germline ends. This CDR3 comprises 12 residues. CDR3 residues: CASSPGADTQYF. The DNA of the CDR3 is TGTGCCAGCAGCCCAGGGGCAGATACGCAGTATTTT.

The chain has TRBV28 and TRBJ2-7; possible D gene TRBD2, 5 bases. The germline V and J ends were trimmed by 4 bases and 4 bases, with 11 bases remaining between them. The CDR3 covers 13 residues. Germline V gene data show CDR1 as MDHEN and CDR2 as SYDVKM. This chain's CDR3 is CASSSGSGYEQYF. CDR3 DNA sequence: TGTGCCAGCAGTTCGGGGTCAGGTTACGAGCAGTACTTC.

The V and J genes are TRBV4-1 and TRBJ2-1; D possibly corresponds to TRBD1 (6 bases). Trimming removed 4 bases at V and 2 bases at J, with 12 bases between. CDR3 length equals 15 residues. The germline V gene has CDR1 MGHRA and CDR2 YSYEKL. This chain's CDR3 is CASSLPGDPYNEQFF. As DNA, the CDR3 is TGCGCCAGCAGCCTCCCAGGGGATCCCTACAATGAGCAGTTCTTC.

This clone has a single count. The chain couples TRBV12-3 or TRBV12-4 to TRBJ1-2; the D gene is possibly TRBD1 (6 bases). The CDR3 covers 13 residues. Trimming pared 6 bases from V and 7 bases from J, leaving 15 bases between. DNA of the CDR3: TGTGCCAGCAGATACAGGGTAAACAGTGGCTACACCTTC. Protein: CASRYRVNSGYTF.

In this sample, this clone turned up a few times. The J gene is TRBJ2-1, the V gene TRBV27; 7 bases match TRBD1. V lost 8 bases, J lost 7 bases, and 14 bases stayed unmatched. The CDR3 is 15 residues long. CDR1 is MNHEY and CDR2 is SMNVEV in the germline V gene (reference sequence). The CDR3 DNA reads TGTGCCAGCCGCAGTACAGGGGCTTCTGGGAATGAGCAGTTCTTC. Its protein is CASRSTGASGNEQFF.

J is TRBJ2-7 and V is TRBV5-5; D unclear. Trimming stripped 7 bases from V and 5 bases from J, with 10 bases between. The germline gives CDR1 SGHKS, CDR2 YYEKEE (reference sequence). The CDR3 extends over 11 amino acids. The CDR3 coding sequence is TGTGCCAGCCAGCTGGGCAACGAGCAGTACTTC. Translation gives CASQLGNEQYF.

The gene calls are TRBV3-1 (or the pseudogene TRBV3-2) and TRBJ2-1, with 7 bases that match TRBD2. Germline V gene lookup returns CDR1 LGHDT and CDR2 YNNKEL (reference sequence). The CDR3 totals 15 residues. Trimming cost V 2 bases and J 5 bases; bases outside gene matches: 6. The CDR3 nucleotides read TGTGCCAGCAGCCAAAATTGGCGGGGGAACAATGAGCAGTTCTTC. This translates into CASSQNWRGNNEQFF.

This chain joins TRBV18 and TRBJ2-7; 8 bases map to TRBD2. Germline-derived CDR1 and CDR2 are KGHSH and LQKENI. The CDR3 length is 15 residues. The junction had 10 bases not matched to a gene; V was cut back by 2 bases and J by 7 bases. Here the CDR3 DNA reads TGTGCCAGCTCACCATTGTCCGGGGGGGCCGGAGAGCAGTACTTC. This sequence encodes CASSPLSGGAGEQYF.

This chain connects TRBV5-1 to TRBJ1-1, with D tentatively TRBD1 (5 bases). In germline, CDR1 is SGHRS, CDR2 YFSETQ. V was clipped by 4 bases and J by 5 bases, with 12 bases between them. The CDR3 totals 13 residues. The CDR3 sequence is CASSPGGRTEAFF. The CDR3 DNA reads as TGCGCCAGCAGCCCGGGGGGGAGGACTGAAGCTTTCTTT.

The chain couples TRBV7-2 to TRBJ2-1; 10 bases are shared with TRBD2. This CDR3 is built from 13 residues. V lost 5 bases and J lost 7; bases outside the gene matches: 2. The germline V gene has CDR1 SGHTA and CDR2 FQGNSA. In DNA form, the CDR3 reads TGTGCCAGCAGCGTACTAGCGGGGAATGAGCAGTTCTTC. Protein product: CASSVLAGNEQFF. The full variable domain, with the rest looked up from reference TRBV7-2 and TRBJ2-1, is GAGVSQSPSNKVTEKGKDVELRCDPISGHTALYWYRQSLGQGLEFLIYFQGNSAPDKSGLPSDRFSAERTGGSVSTLTIQRTQQEDSAVYLCASSVLAGNEQFFGPGTRLTVL.

This clone was recorded only once. The V gene is TRBV10-1, the J gene TRBJ2-5, with TRBD2 matching 10 bases. V shed 3 bases, J shed 5 bases, and the junction held 9 bases outside the gene matches. Germline values: CDR1 WNHNN, CDR2 SYGVQD (reference sequence). This CDR3 spans 16 amino acids. The CDR3 here is CASSERSGGARETQYF. CDR3 nucleotides: TGCGCCAGCAGTGAACGGAGCGGGGGGGCCCGTGAGACCCAGTACTTC.

J is TRBJ1-1 and V is TRBV6-6; D remains ambiguous. Germline V gene lookup returns CDR1 MNHNY and CDR2 SVGAGI (reference sequence). V was cut by 0 bases and J by 5 bases, with 7 bases left in between. The CDR3 has 13 residues. In nucleotides, the CDR3 is TGTGCCAGCAGTTACTCGTCGCGGACTGAAGCTTTCTTT. It codes for CASSYSSRTEAFF.